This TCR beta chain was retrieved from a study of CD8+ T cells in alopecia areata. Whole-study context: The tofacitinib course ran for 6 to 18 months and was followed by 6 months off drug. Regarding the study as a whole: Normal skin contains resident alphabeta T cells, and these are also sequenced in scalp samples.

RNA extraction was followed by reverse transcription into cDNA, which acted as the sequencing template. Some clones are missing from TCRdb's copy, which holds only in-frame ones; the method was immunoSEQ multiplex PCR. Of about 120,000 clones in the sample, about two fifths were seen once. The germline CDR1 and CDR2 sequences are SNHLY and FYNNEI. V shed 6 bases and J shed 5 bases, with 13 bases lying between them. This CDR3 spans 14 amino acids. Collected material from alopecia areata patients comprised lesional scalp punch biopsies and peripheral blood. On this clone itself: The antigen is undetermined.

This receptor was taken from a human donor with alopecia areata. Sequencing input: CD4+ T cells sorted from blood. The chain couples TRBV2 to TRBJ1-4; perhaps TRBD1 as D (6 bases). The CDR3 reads CASRDSRQNEKLFF. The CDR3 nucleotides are TGTGCCAGCAGGGACAGTCGACAGAATGAAAAACTGTTTTTT.